This entry is about one T cell receptor beta chain. Its antigen is unknown. The data derive from a study of T-cell memory formation after mild COVID-19. General study findings and limits: What remained unconfirmed was the SARS-CoV-2 specificity of second-wave clones peaking on day 37. Among CD4+ contracting clones, most were CM and EM, and CD8+ ones EMRA. Contracting clones from day 15 to 85 showed balanced CD4/CD8; later expanders favored CD4+.

Germline V CDR1 and CDR2: LGHDT, YNNKEL (reference sequence). The CDR3 extends over 15 amino acids. V lost 1 base and J 0 bases, leaving 9 bases between the germline ends. TCRdb ran MiXCR on the 5' RACE reads and lists one entry per CDR3 protein. The sample has fewer than 450,000 distinct CDR3 sequences, 24% seen once; the top ten hold around 8.8%. The TCR comes from an adult woman who had mild COVID-19 (a few samples of this study predate the infection). Cell type and time point are not known. The chain links TRBV3-1 to TRBJ1-1; D not certain. What was sequenced was PBMCs or a T cell subset sorted from them (not recorded which). The CDR3 DNA reads TGTGCCAGCAGCCAAGCGACATTGATGAACACTGAAGCTTTCTTT. This translates into CASSQATLMNTEAFF.